The clone carrying this TCR beta chain was observed a handful of times. Its antigen remains unknown. A single record per CDR3 protein comes from TCRdb applying MiXCR to the 5' RACE reads. Of 400,000 to 500,000 distinct CDR3 sequences listed, 15% to 20% are singletons. This sample is drawn from a study of T-cell memory formation after mild COVID-19. Study-level information: TCR clusters were largely donor specific. Overall study findings and caveats: Among clones contracting day 15 to 85, CD4/CD8 was balanced, whereas later expanders leaned CD4+. Within pre-infection memory, some responding clones were found, suggesting cross-reactive memory joined.

Trimming pared 0 bases from V and 5 bases from J, leaving 14 bases between. The CDR3 loop spans 15 amino acids. Germline V gene data show CDR1 as SGHRS and CDR2 as YFSETQ. The rearrangement uses TRBV5-1 and TRBJ2-5; D remains ambiguous. The sample comprised PBMCs or a T cell subset sorted from them (not recorded which). This TCR came from an adult woman who had mild COVID-19 (a few samples of this study predate the infection). Cell type and time point are not known. The CDR3 DNA reads as TGCGCCAGCAGCTTGGGGGCTCTCCAGCGCGAGACCCAGTACTTC. Translating it yields CASSLGALQRETQYF.